This TCR beta chain was recovered during a study of shared T cell receptors in the human thymus. Sequenced by immunoSEQ multiplex PCR; TCRdb stores in-frame clones only, minus some. The data show about 500,000 clones, roughly 74% seen once. With V trimmed by 5 bases and J by 4 bases, 7 bases remained unmatched. The germline V gene has CDR1 MNHEY and CDR2 SMNVEV (reference sequence). The CDR3 spans 14 residues. A further study also used this sample, focusing on human thymus T cells. That paper notes: Resections removed during corrective heart surgery provided the thymus tissue used. Thymic as well as blood repertoires seemed to favor certain V and J genes unevenly. Unrelated people showed highly overlapping thymic repertoires, related research reported.

This receptor was taken from a boy under three years old with a congenital heart defect. The V gene is TRBV27, the J gene TRBJ2-7; 8 nucleotides line up with TRBD1. Source material: thymocytes. The CDR3 DNA follows: TGTGCCAGCAGTCTACGGGGACAGGTTTACGAGCAGTACTTC. Translation: CASSLRGQVYEQYF.